A selection of T cell receptor beta chains follows, all from one sample in a study of blood T cell repertoires in COVID-19. Profiled with immunoSEQ multiplex PCR; TCRdb holds only in-frame clones, not every one. The profile shows approximately 300,000 clones, roughly 82% of them singletons. The sample comprised peripheral blood. These receptors were taken from a woman in her forties or fifties with acute or convalescent COVID-19. Both conserved end residues are part of each CDR3. D genes are given only for firm matches. Size values are once, few and many counts, or a class for expanded clones, and some rows have none.

d_gene	abundance	v_gene	j_gene	CDR3nt	CDR3aa
TRBD2	once	TRBV4-1	TRBJ2-3	TGCGCCAGCAGCCAAGAAAGGGGAAGGACTAGCGGCCGCACAGATACGCAGTATTTT	CASSQERGRTSGRTDTQYF
TRBD2	.	TRBV27	TRBJ2-7	TGTGCCAGCAGTTTAAGGTGGTTGGGGGGGGCCTACGAGCAGTACTTC	CASSLRWLGGAYEQYF
.	.	TRBV11-2	TRBJ2-1	TGTGCCAGCAGCTTAGGGACTTCCTTGAGTAACAATGAGCAGTTCTTC	CASSLGTSLSNNEQFF
.	.	TRBV13	TRBJ2-7	TGTGCCAGCAGCCAGCCGGACACGTCCTACGAGCAGTACTTC	CASSQPDTSYEQYF
TRBD1	once	TRBV28	TRBJ1-1	TGTGCCAGCAAACGACAGGGGTTCGAAGCTTTCTTT	CASKRQGFEAFF
.	.	TRBV7-2	TRBJ2-7	TGTGCCAGCAGCTTAGTCACCACAGGATTCTACGAGCAGTACTTC	CASSLVTTGFYEQYF
.	.	TRBV12-3/TRBV12-4	TRBJ1-5	TGTGCCAGCAGTTTGTTTCGTCAGCCCCAGCATTTT	CASSLFRQPQHF
.	.	TRBV9	TRBJ2-1	TGTGCCAGCAGCGTTGGGGCCTTCTCCTACAATGAGCAGTTCTTC	CASSVGAFSYNEQFF
TRBD2	.	TRBV10-3	TRBJ2-7	TGTGCCATCGCTCCAACCCGGCTAGCGGGAGAGCGCATCAGCTACGAGCAGTACTTC	CAIAPTRLAGERISYEQYF
TRBD2	.	TRBV4-3	TRBJ2-5	TGCGCCAGCTCCACCAGCGGGAGAGGTGAGACCCAGTACTTC	CASSTSGRGETQYF
TRBD1	.	TRBV28	TRBJ1-2	TGTGCCAGCAGTTCGACAGGGGGCGGGGGCAGCTATGGCTACACCTTC	CASSSTGGGGSYGYTF
.	.	TRBV15	TRBJ1-1	TGTGCCACCAGCAGAGATCGACAGACTCTGAACACTGAAGCTTTCTTT	CATSRDRQTLNTEAFF
TRBD1	once	TRBV5-5	TRBJ1-1	TGTGCCAGCAGCCCCCTCGACAGGGGGAACACTGAAGCTTTCTTT	CASSPLDRGNTEAFF
.	.	TRBV29-1	TRBJ1-3	TGCAGCGTTGAAGATCACAAGGGGCTCAGAAACACCATATATTTT	CSVEDHKGLRNTIYF
TRBD1	.	TRBV24-1	TRBJ2-2	TGTGCCACCAGTGATTTGGGGACAGGGCCTACCGGGGAGCTGTTTTTT	CATSDLGTGPTGELFF
TRBD1	.	TRBV5-1	TRBJ1-1	TGCGCCAGCAGCGGAGACAGGGGGCCGACTGAAGCTTTCTTT	CASSGDRGPTEAFF
.	.	TRBV6-2/TRBV6-3	TRBJ1-1	TGTGCCAGCAGTGCCCAGGGGTTCATGAACACTGAAGCTTTCTTT	CASSAQGFMNTEAFF
.	.	TRBV25-1	TRBJ1-2	TGTGCCAGCAGTCCTCCTAGGGGGTTCGGGTATGGCTACACCTTC	CASSPPRGFGYGYTF
.	.	TRBV10-2	TRBJ2-2	TGCGCCATCCGGGACTTCCTCTACACCGGGGAGCTGTTTTTT	CAIRDFLYTGELFF
.	.	TRBV19	TRBJ1-1	TGTGCCAGTATTCATAACAGGGTTAACACTGAAGCTTTCTTT	CASIHNRVNTEAFF
.	few	TRBV2	TRBJ2-3	TGTGCCAGCAGGAGGGCTTTGGGAGATACGCAGTATTTT	CASRRALGDTQYF
.	.	TRBV6-2/TRBV6-3	TRBJ1-5	TGTGCCAGCAGTTACATCAGGGGTTCTCAGCCCCAGCATTTT	CASSYIRGSQPQHF
.	.	TRBV6-5	TRBJ1-1	TGTGCCAGCAGCTCTCGCGGGGGTTTCACTGAAGCTTTCTTT	CASSSRGGFTEAFF
TRBD2	.	TRBV9	TRBJ2-3	TGTGCCAGCAGCGGACTAGCGGGCCTGCGTACGCAGTATTTT	CASSGLAGLRTQYF
.	.	TRBV6-5	TRBJ1-2	TGTGCCAGCAGCGCAGGGTTGCTCTATGGCTACACCTTC	CASSAGLLYGYTF
TRBD1	.	TRBV4-1	TRBJ1-1	TGCGCCAGCAGCCAGACTCAGACAGGGGGCACTGAAGCTTTCTTT	CASSQTQTGGTEAFF
.	.	TRBV28	TRBJ1-5	TGTGCCAGCAGCCTCGTCGGGTTACCTCAGCCCCAGCATTTT	CASSLVGLPQPQHF
.	.	TRBV18	TRBJ2-7	TGTGCCAGCTCACCAAGCTTGCAGGGAGGTTCGGGAGAGCAGTACTTC	CASSPSLQGGSGEQYF
TRBD2	.	TRBV30	TRBJ2-7	TGTGCCTGGAGTGGACTTAGCGGGAAATCCTACGAGCAGTACTTC	CAWSGLSGKSYEQYF
.	.	TRBV7-2	TRBJ2-7	TGTGCCAGCAGTACGAGGGGGACCAAGCAGTACTTC	CASSTRGTKQYF
TRBD2	few	TRBV25-1	TRBJ2-1	TGTGCCAGCAGTCCGGGAGGAAATGAGCAGTTCTTC	CASSPGGNEQFF
.	.	TRBV2	TRBJ1-1	TGTGCCAGCAGTGATTTAGGGCAGGGGACTGAAGCTTTCTTT	CASSDLGQGTEAFF
TRBD1	.	TRBV7-9	TRBJ1-3	TGTGCCAGCAGCAGGACAGGACTTGGAAACACCATATATTTT	CASSRTGLGNTIYF
TRBD2	.	TRBV19	TRBJ2-3	TGTGCCAGTAGTATTAGCGGGAGAGGCACAGATACGCAGTATTTT	CASSISGRGTDTQYF
TRBD2	.	TRBV4-3	TRBJ2-3	TGCGCCAGCAGCCCTAGCGGGAGGGGGACAGATACGCAGTATTTT	CASSPSGRGTDTQYF
TRBD2	.	TRBV19	TRBJ2-3	TGTGCCAGTAGTATAGGCGATAGCGGGAGAGTGCCGGATACGCAGTATTTT	CASSIGDSGRVPDTQYF
.	.	TRBV25-1	TRBJ1-2	TGTGCCAGCAGTGCTCGTGGGAGGGGCGCGAACTATGGCTACACCTTC	CASSARGRGANYGYTF